This is a list of T cell receptor beta chains from one sample in a study of cytomegalovirus exposure and HLA in healthy donors. The table came from immunoSEQ multiplex PCR; TCRdb's copy has only in-frame clones and leaves some out. The repertoire holds around 67,000 clones, with approximately 60% as singletons. Sequencing input: PBMCs. Receptors were obtained from a woman between 50 and 59 years old in good health and CMV-seronegative. The CDR3 runs from the conserved cysteine through the conserved F or W. The order of the fields is clone size, V gene, D gene, J gene, CDR3 protein, CDR3 DNA. The D gene is left open where the match is weak. Only part of the rows carry a size: once, few, many, or a class if the clone is expanded.

size: .; V: TRBV14; D: .; J: TRBJ1-4; CDR3: CASSQESGLKEKLFF; DNA: TGTGCCAGCAGCCAAGAGAGCGGGTTAAAGGAAAAACTGTTTTTT
size: .; V: TRBV7-2; D: TRBD2; J: TRBJ2-1; CDR3: CASSLGATSGTGEQFF; DNA: TGTGCCAGCAGCTTAGGCGCAACTAGCGGGACAGGTGAGCAGTTCTTC
size: .; V: TRBV9; D: TRBD2; J: TRBJ2-7; CDR3: CASSVGTSVSYEQYF; DNA: TGTGCCAGCAGCGTTGGGACTAGCGTTTCCTACGAGCAGTACTTC
size: .; V: TRBV6-5; D: .; J: TRBJ1-4; CDR3: CASSYGQAGLGELFF; DNA: TGTGCCAGCAGTTACGGCCAGGCCGGACTGGGAGAACTGTTTTTT
size: .; V: TRBV14; D: .; J: TRBJ1-2; CDR3: CASSRQVNYGYTF; DNA: TGTGCCAGCAGCCGACAGGTCAACTATGGCTACACCTTC
size: .; V: TRBV5-4; D: .; J: TRBJ1-2; CDR3: CASSQQGMGYTF; DNA: TGTGCCAGCAGCCAACAGGGTATGGGCTACACCTTC
size: few; V: TRBV11-2; D: TRBD1; J: TRBJ1-2; CDR3: CASSLSPTGENYGYTF; DNA: TGTGCCAGCAGCTTATCTCCCACAGGGGAGAACTATGGCTACACCTTC
size: .; V: TRBV29-1; D: .; J: TRBJ2-5; CDR3: CSVGGAMETQYF; DNA: TGCAGCGTTGGTGGAGCGATGGAGACCCAGTACTTC
size: once; V: TRBV4-1; D: .; J: TRBJ1-2; CDR3: CASSQEGRSSYGYTF; DNA: TGCGCCAGCAGCCAAGAGGGGAGGAGTAGCTATGGCTACACCTTC
size: .; V: TRBV9; D: TRBD2; J: TRBJ2-1; CDR3: CASSKGTSGLNEQFF; DNA: TGTGCCAGCAGCAAGGGGACTAGCGGCCTAAATGAGCAGTTCTTC
size: .; V: TRBV11-2; D: TRBD2; J: TRBJ2-7; CDR3: CASSLVRGGGEYF; DNA: TGTGCCAGCAGCTTAGTGAGGGGCGGGGGGGAGTACTTC
size: .; V: TRBV28; D: .; J: TRBJ2-2; CDR3: CASSLGGNTGELFF; DNA: TGTGCCAGCAGTTTAGGAGGGAACACCGGGGAGCTGTTTTTT
size: few; V: TRBV5-4; D: TRBD1; J: TRBJ1-1; CDR3: CASSLYRGLGNTEAFF; DNA: TGTGCCAGCAGCTTGTACAGGGGGCTAGGGAACACTGAAGCTTTCTTT
size: .; V: TRBV28; D: .; J: TRBJ1-5; CDR3: CASSFIDRSQPQHF; DNA: TGTGCCAGCAGTTTTATTGACAGGTCTCAGCCCCAGCATTTT
size: .; V: TRBV7-9; D: TRBD2; J: TRBJ2-1; CDR3: CASSLLAGSSYNEQFF; DNA: TGTGCCAGCAGCCTCCTAGCGGGCAGCTCCTACAATGAGCAGTTCTTC
size: .; V: TRBV19; D: .; J: TRBJ2-7; CDR3: CASSPTWGLYEQYF; DNA: TGTGCCAGTAGCCCAACTTGGGGACTCTACGAGCAGTACTTC
size: .; V: TRBV5-6; D: .; J: TRBJ1-1; CDR3: CASSLRGLGNTEAFF; DNA: TGTGCCAGCAGCTTGAGGGGCCTCGGGAACACTGAAGCTTTCTTT
size: .; V: TRBV27; D: .; J: TRBJ2-7; CDR3: CASSRTLLDRLYEQYF; DNA: TGTGCCAGCAGTCGAACCCTTCTCGACAGGCTCTACGAGCAGTACTTC
size: .; V: TRBV6-5; D: .; J: TRBJ1-5; CDR3: CASRRGLGNQPQHF; DNA: TGTGCCAGCAGACGGGGTTTAGGCAATCAGCCCCAGCATTTT
size: .; V: TRBV18; D: TRBD2; J: TRBJ2-1; CDR3: CASSPWTSGSGNEQFF; DNA: TGTGCCAGCTCACCGTGGACTAGCGGGAGCGGCAATGAGCAGTTCTTC
size: .; V: TRBV4-3; D: .; J: TRBJ2-5; CDR3: CASSQVIQETQYF; DNA: TGCGCCAGCAGCCAAGTCATCCAAGAGACCCAGTACTTC
size: .; V: TRBV10-2; D: TRBD1; J: TRBJ2-7; CDR3: CASRDSGTEIYEQYF; DNA: TGCGCCAGCAGAGACTCCGGGACAGAAATCTACGAGCAGTACTTC
size: .; V: TRBV10-3; D: TRBD1; J: TRBJ2-5; CDR3: CAIGTGDQETQYF; DNA: TGTGCCATCGGGACAGGGGACCAAGAGACCCAGTACTTC
size: once; V: TRBV10-3; D: TRBD1; J: TRBJ2-1; CDR3: CAISELGDRGNEQFF; DNA: TGTGCCATCAGTGAGCTTGGGGACAGGGGAAATGAGCAGTTCTTC
size: few; V: TRBV6-6; D: .; J: TRBJ2-6; CDR3: CASSYGAIGANVLTF; DNA: TGTGCCAGCAGTTACGGGGCTATCGGGGCCAACGTCCTGACTTTC
size: .; V: TRBV5-1; D: .; J: TRBJ2-3; CDR3: CASSLMISGTTSTDTQYF; DNA: TGCGCCAGCAGCTTGATGATTAGCGGAACGACTAGCACAGATACGCAGTATTTT
size: .; V: TRBV6-5; D: .; J: TRBJ2-1; CDR3: CASRRILGNEQFF; DNA: TGTGCCAGCAGGAGGATATTGGGCAATGAGCAGTTCTTC
size: .; V: TRBV28; D: .; J: TRBJ1-2; CDR3: CRHRASYGYTF; DNA: TGTAGGCACAGGGCGAGCTATGGCTACACCTTC
size: .; V: TRBV6-5; D: .; J: TRBJ1-1; CDR3: CASSYQVFGDEAFF; DNA: TGTGCCAGCAGTTACCAGGTCTTCGGTGATGAAGCTTTCTTT
size: .; V: TRBV5-1; D: .; J: TRBJ1-1; CDR3: CASRFYADTEAFF; DNA: TGCGCCAGCAGGTTTTACGCGGACACTGAAGCTTTCTTT
size: .; V: TRBV5-1; D: TRBD1; J: TRBJ2-2; CDR3: CASSLGDRGTGELFF; DNA: TGCGCCAGCAGCTTGGGGGACAGGGGCACCGGGGAGCTGTTTTTT
size: few; V: TRBV5-1; D: TRBD1; J: TRBJ2-1; CDR3: CASSFSTGDNEQFF; DNA: TGCGCCAGCAGCTTCTCGACAGGGGACAATGAGCAGTTCTTC
size: .; V: TRBV28; D: .; J: TRBJ1-1; CDR3: CASSLAGQGLVNTEAFF; DNA: TGTGCCAGCAGTTTGGCAGGCCAGGGTTTAGTGAACACTGAAGCTTTCTTT
size: .; V: TRBV27; D: TRBD1; J: TRBJ1-1; CDR3: CASSLSFDRDPEAFF; DNA: TGTGCCAGCAGTTTATCCTTCGACAGGGACCCTGAAGCTTTCTTT
size: .; V: TRBV11-3; D: TRBD2; J: TRBJ2-3; CDR3: CASSLGSSGTDTQYF; DNA: TGTGCCAGCAGCTTAGGGTCTAGCGGTACAGATACGCAGTATTTT
size: .; V: TRBV5-4; D: TRBD2; J: TRBJ2-7; CDR3: CASSILAGGPHEQYF; DNA: TGTGCCAGCAGCATTCTAGCGGGAGGGCCACACGAGCAGTACTTC
size: few; V: TRBV19; D: .; J: TRBJ1-1; CDR3: CASGFWSGNTEAFF; DNA: TGTGCCAGTGGGTTCTGGAGTGGGAACACTGAAGCTTTCTTT
size: .; V: TRBV4-1; D: .; J: TRBJ1-1; CDR3: CASSQGAGRDSTEAFF; DNA: TGCGCCAGCAGCCAAGGAGCGGGCAGGGATAGCACTGAAGCTTTCTTT
size: .; V: TRBV2; D: TRBD1; J: TRBJ1-5; CDR3: CASTGQGGSQPQHF; DNA: TGTGCCAGCACCGGACAGGGAGGTAGTCAGCCCCAGCATTTT
size: few; V: TRBV5-1; D: TRBD1; J: TRBJ2-2; CDR3: CASSLGQGDTGELFF; DNA: TGCGCCAGCAGCTTGGGACAGGGGGACACCGGGGAGCTGTTTTTT
size: few; V: TRBV9; D: .; J: TRBJ2-1; CDR3: CASSPRHEGGNEQFF; DNA: TGTGCCAGCAGCCCTCGTCACGAGGGAGGTAATGAGCAGTTCTTC
size: .; V: TRBV5-1; D: .; J: TRBJ2-5; CDR3: CASSLGQRGETQYF; DNA: TGCGCCAGCAGCTTGGGTCAGAGAGGGGAGACCCAGTACTTC
size: once; V: TRBV5-4; D: TRBD1; J: TRBJ1-2; CDR3: CASSSGPAGGWLGYTF; DNA: TGTGCCAGCAGCTCGGGACCAGCAGGGGGTTGGTTAGGCTACACCTTC
size: once; V: TRBV18; D: .; J: TRBJ1-3; CDR3: CASSPIADRPIKHTIYF; DNA: TGTGCCAGCTCACCCATAGCCGACAGACCCATAAAACACACCATATATTTT
size: few; V: TRBV2; D: .; J: TRBJ1-3; CDR3: CASRGDTSGNTIYF; DNA: TGTGCCAGCAGGGGGGACACCTCTGGAAACACCATATATTTT
size: .; V: TRBV5-1; D: .; J: TRBJ2-1; CDR3: CASSLSGDSYNEQFF; DNA: TGCGCCAGCAGCTTGTCAGGGGACTCCTACAATGAGCAGTTCTTC
size: .; V: TRBV11-3; D: TRBD2; J: TRBJ2-1; CDR3: CASSLAASGRNEQFF; DNA: TGTGCCAGCAGCTTAGCGGCTAGCGGGAGGAATGAGCAGTTCTTC
size: .; V: TRBV5-6; D: TRBD1; J: TRBJ1-2; CDR3: CASSSGGGSYTF; DNA: TGTGCCAGCAGCTCAGGGGGAGGAAGCTACACCTTC
size: few; V: TRBV27; D: TRBD1; J: TRBJ2-5; CDR3: CATRLLTGGETQYF; DNA: TGTGCCACCCGACTTCTGACAGGGGGAGAGACCCAGTACTTC
size: .; V: TRBV5-1; D: TRBD2; J: TRBJ2-1; CDR3: CASSPLTSGRANEQFF; DNA: TGCGCCAGCAGCCCGCTCACTAGCGGGAGGGCCAATGAGCAGTTCTTC
size: .; V: TRBV15; D: .; J: TRBJ1-2; CDR3: CATSPQNYGYTF; DNA: TGTGCCACCAGCCCCCAAAACTATGGCTACACCTTC